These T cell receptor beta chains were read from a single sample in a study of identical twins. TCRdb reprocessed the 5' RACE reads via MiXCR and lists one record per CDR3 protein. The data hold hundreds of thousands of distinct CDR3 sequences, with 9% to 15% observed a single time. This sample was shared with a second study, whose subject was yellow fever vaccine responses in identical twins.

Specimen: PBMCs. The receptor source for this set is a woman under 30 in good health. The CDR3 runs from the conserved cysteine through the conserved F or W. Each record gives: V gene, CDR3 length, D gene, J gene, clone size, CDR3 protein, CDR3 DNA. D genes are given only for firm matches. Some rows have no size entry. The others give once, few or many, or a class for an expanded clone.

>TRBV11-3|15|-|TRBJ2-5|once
CASSLFGVYQETQYF
TGTGCCAGCAGCTTATTCGGAGTATACCAAGAGACCCAGTACTTC
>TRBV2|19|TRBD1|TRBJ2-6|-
CASNTKPGQGGPGANVLTF
TGTGCCAGCAATACGAAACCGGGACAGGGTGGACCTGGGGCCAACGTCCTGACTTTC
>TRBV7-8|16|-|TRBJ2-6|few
CASSTPRGPGANVLTF
TGTGCCAGCAGCACACCTCGGGGGCCAGGGGCCAACGTCCTGACTTTC
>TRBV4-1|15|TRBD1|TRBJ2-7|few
CASSQGWDSSYEQYF
TGCGCCAGCAGCCAAGGTTGGGACAGTTCCTACGAGCAGTACTTC
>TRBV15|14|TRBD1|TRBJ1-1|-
CATRVTGANTEAFF
TGTGCCACCAGGGTCACAGGGGCAAACACTGAAGCTTTCTTT
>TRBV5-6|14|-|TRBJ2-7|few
CASSLAGRNYEQYF
TGTGCCAGCAGCTTGGCGGGCAGAAACTACGAGCAGTACTTC
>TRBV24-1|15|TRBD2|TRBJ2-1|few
CATSDLSATSGEQFF
TGTGCCACCAGTGATTTGTCGGCGACTAGCGGTGAGCAGTTCTTC
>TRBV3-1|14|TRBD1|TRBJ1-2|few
CASSQGGRQGGYTF
TGTGCCAGCAGCCAAGGGGGGAGACAGGGCGGCTACACCTTC
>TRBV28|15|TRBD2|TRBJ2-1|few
CASSSGGRRYNEQFF
TGTGCCAGCAGTTCGGGCGGGAGAAGGTACAATGAGCAGTTCTTC
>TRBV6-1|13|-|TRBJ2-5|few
CASGPRLQETQYF
TGTGCCAGCGGCCCCCGGCTCCAAGAGACCCAGTACTTC
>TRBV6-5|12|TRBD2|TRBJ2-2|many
CASSWGGGELFF
TGTGCCAGCAGTTGGGGGGGCGGGGAGCTGTTTTTT
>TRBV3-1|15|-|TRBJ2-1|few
CASSLPGGAGNEQFF
TGTGCCAGCAGCCTCCCCGGTGGGGCGGGGAATGAGCAGTTCTTC
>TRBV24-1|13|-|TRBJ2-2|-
CATGAAHTGELFF
TGTGCCACCGGGGCGGCCCACACCGGGGAGCTGTTTTTT
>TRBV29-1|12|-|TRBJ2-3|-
CSVSRAADTQYF
TGCAGCGTATCCAGGGCTGCAGATACGCAGTATTTT
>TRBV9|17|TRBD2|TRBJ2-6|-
CASSVELRGVGANVLTF
TGTGCCAGCAGCGTAGAGTTACGGGGGGTTGGGGCCAACGTCCTGACTTTC
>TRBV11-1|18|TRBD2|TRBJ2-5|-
CASSSSRGTSGREETQYF
TGTGCCAGCAGCTCGAGTCGGGGGACTAGCGGGAGAGAAGAGACCCAGTACTTC
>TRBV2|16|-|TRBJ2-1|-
CATSRGAGITYNEQFF
TGTGCCACCTCCCGGGGGGCAGGGATTACCTACAATGAGCAGTTCTTC
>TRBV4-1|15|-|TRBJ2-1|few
CASSQEEERYDEQFF
TGCGCCAGCAGCCAAGAAGAGGAGCGGTATGATGAGCAGTTCTTC
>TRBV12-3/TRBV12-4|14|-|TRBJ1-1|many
CASTNRDGSTEAFF
TGTGCCAGCACAAATCGGGACGGATCCACTGAAGCTTTCTTT
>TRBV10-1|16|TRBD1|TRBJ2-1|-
CASSTNRDRAPNEQFF
TGCGCCAGCAGTACTAATCGGGACAGGGCTCCCAATGAGCAGTTCTTC
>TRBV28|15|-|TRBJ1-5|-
CASSFGPGGNQPQHF
TGTGCCAGCAGTTTCGGGCCCGGGGGCAATCAGCCCCAGCATTTT
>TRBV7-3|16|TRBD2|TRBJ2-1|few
CASSWGLAGVGSEQFF
TGTGCCAGCAGCTGGGGACTAGCGGGGGTTGGGAGTGAGCAGTTCTTC
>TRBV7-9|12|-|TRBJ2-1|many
CASSFPGYEQFF
TGTGCCAGCAGCTTCCCGGGCTATGAGCAGTTCTTC
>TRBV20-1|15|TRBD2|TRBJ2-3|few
CSAGTSGGQSHTQYF
TGCAGTGCCGGGACTAGCGGGGGGCAAAGCCATACGCAGTATTTT
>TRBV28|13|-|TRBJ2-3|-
CASTMGGTDTQYF
TGTGCCAGCACCATGGGGGGAACAGATACGCAGTATTTT
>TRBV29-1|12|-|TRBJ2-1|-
CSVQTGPQTQFF
TGCAGCGTTCAAACCGGGCCCCAAACCCAGTTCTTC
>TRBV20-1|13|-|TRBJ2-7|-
CSARYLETHEQYF
TGCAGTGCCAGGTATCTAGAGACCCACGAGCAGTACTTC
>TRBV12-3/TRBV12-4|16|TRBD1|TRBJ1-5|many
CASSPGGSSGNQPQHF
TGTGCCAGCAGCCCAGGGGGTTCATCTGGCAATCAGCCCCAGCATTTT
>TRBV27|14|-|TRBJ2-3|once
CASMWLASTDTQYF
TGTGCCAGCATGTGGCTAGCGAGCACAGATACGCAGTATTTT
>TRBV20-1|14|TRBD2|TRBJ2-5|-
CSAARTSVQETQYF
TGCAGTGCTGCGCGGACTAGCGTACAAGAGACCCAGTACTTC
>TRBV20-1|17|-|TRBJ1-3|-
CSARDLSQTFSGNTIYF
TGCAGTGCTAGAGATCTATCACAGACCTTCTCTGGAAACACCATATATTTT
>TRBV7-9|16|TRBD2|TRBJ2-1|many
CASSPRTSGAYNEQFF
TGTGCCAGCAGCCCCAGGACTAGCGGGGCCTACAATGAGCAGTTCTTC
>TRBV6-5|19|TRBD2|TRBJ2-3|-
CASSYSGTSGVDKSDTQYF
TGTGCCAGCAGTTACTCCGGGACTAGCGGGGTAGACAAGTCAGATACGCAGTATTTT
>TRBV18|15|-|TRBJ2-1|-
CASSPPQKVGNEQFF
TGTGCCAGCTCACCACCCCAGAAGGTTGGCAATGAGCAGTTCTTC
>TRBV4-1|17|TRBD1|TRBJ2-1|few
CASSQAPPDRGGNEQFF
TGCGCCAGCAGCCAAGCCCCCCCGGACAGGGGTGGCAATGAGCAGTTCTTC
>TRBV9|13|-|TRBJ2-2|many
CASRSNRAGELFF
TGTGCCAGCAGATCCAACCGGGCCGGGGAGCTGTTTTTT
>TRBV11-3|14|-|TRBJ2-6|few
CASSGDSGANVLTF
TGTGCCAGCAGCGGAGACTCTGGGGCCAACGTCCTGACTTTC
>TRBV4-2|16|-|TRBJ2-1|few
CASSQDSQGSYNEQFF
TGTGCCAGCAGCCAAGATTCACAGGGTTCATACAATGAGCAGTTCTTC
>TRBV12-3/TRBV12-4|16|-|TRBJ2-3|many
CASRFGTAGSTDTQYF
TGTGCCAGCAGATTCGGGACGGCGGGTAGCACAGATACGCAGTATTTT
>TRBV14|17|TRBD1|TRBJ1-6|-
CASSQDVQGRGNSPLHF
TGTGCCAGCAGCCAAGATGTACAGGGGCGCGGGAATTCACCCCTCCACTTT
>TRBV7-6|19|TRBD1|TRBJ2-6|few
CASSLVGRDRRFGANVLTF
TGTGCCAGCAGCTTAGTGGGCCGGGACAGGCGTTTCGGGGCCAACGTCCTGACTTTC
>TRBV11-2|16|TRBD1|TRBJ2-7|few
CASSLATTGVFYEQYF
TGTGCCAGCAGCTTAGCGACGACAGGGGTTTTCTACGAGCAGTACTTC
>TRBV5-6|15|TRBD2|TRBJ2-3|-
CASSLEGLALDTQYF
TGTGCCAGCAGCTTGGAGGGACTAGCGTTGGATACGCAGTATTTT